The 23 T cell receptor beta chains presented below share a single source sample, sequenced in a study of cytomegalovirus exposure and HLA in healthy donors. Clones were read by immunoSEQ multiplex PCR, and TCRdb kept only the in-frame ones, dropping some. The table includes over 150,000 clones, 96% detected once. The sequenced sample consisted of PBMCs. The source is a woman aged 18-30 years in good health and CMV-seronegative.

The chain recombines TRBV5-1 with TRBJ2-7; D may be TRBD2 (6 bases). CDR3 length equals 15 residues. Germline V gives CDR1 SGHRS, CDR2 YFSETQ. V lost 4 bases and J 2 bases, leaving 16 bases between the germline ends. CDR3 sequence reads: CASSPVLGGTYEQYF. DNA for the CDR3: TGCGCCAGCAGCCCAGTTCTTGGGGGGACCTACGAGCAGTACTTC.

The chain uses TRBV10-3 and TRBJ2-1, with D unresolved. V was trimmed by 9 bases and J by 2 bases, leaving 11 bases between them. Germline CDR1 and CDR2: ENHRY and SYGVKD. There are 13 residues in the CDR3. The CDR3 protein is CAMSGLAYNEQFF. CDR3 coding DNA: TGTGCCATGTCTGGGCTCGCCTACAATGAGCAGTTCTTC.

The V call is TRBV5-5, the J call TRBJ2-7; TRBD1 aligns across 10 bases. The CDR3 spans 15 residues. Trimming at V came to 4 bases and at J to 2 bases, leaving 6 bases not matched to a gene. Germline CDR1 reads SGHKS; CDR2 reads YYEKEE (reference sequence). The chain's CDR3 is CASSLGQGVAYEQYF. Written as DNA, the CDR3 is TGTGCCAGCAGCCTCGGACAGGGGGTGGCCTACGAGCAGTACTTC.

The chain recombines TRBV4-2 with TRBJ2-7; D unresolved. The CDR3 totals 13 residues. V lost 1 base and J 4 bases, leaving 8 bases between the germline ends. CDR1 and CDR2 (germline): LGHNA, YNFKEQ. The CDR3 is CASSQVGQYEQYF. CDR3 nucleotides: TGTGCCAGCAGCCAAGTTGGGCAGTACGAGCAGTACTTC.

This rearrangement joins TRBV2 to TRBJ1-1, with 9 nucleotides matching TRBD1. This CDR3 is built from 14 residues. Losses at the gene ends were 6 bases for V and 5 bases for J; bases not matched to a gene: 7. CDR1 is SNHLY, CDR2 FYNNEI, per germline. CDR3 DNA sequence: TGTGCCAGCAGGGCACAGGGGGCATGGACTGAAGCTTTCTTT. This codes for CASRAQGAWTEAFF.

This clone was counted only a few times. The CDR3 here is CASRGQGNYEQYF. Here the CDR3 DNA reads TGTGCCAGCAGGGGACAGGGAAACTACGAGCAGTACTTC. The chain recombines TRBV7-9 with TRBJ2-7, with 9 bases that match TRBD1. CDR3 length: 13 amino acids. Germline lookup yields CDR1 SEHNR and CDR2 FQNEAQ (reference sequence). With 6 bases clipped from V and 3 bases from J, the junction kept 3 bases outside the gene matches.

The gene calls are TRBV9 and TRBJ1-6; TRBD1 agrees at 10 bases. Germline assignment: CDR1 SGDLS and CDR2 YYNGEE. The trim removed 3 bases at V and 10 bases at J, leaving 4 bases unmatched. CDR3 length: 14 residues. The CDR3 loop is CASSEGTGDSPLHF. In nucleotides, the CDR3 is TGTGCCAGCAGCGAGGGGACAGGGGACTCACCCCTCCACTTT.

The chain combines TRBV13 with TRBJ2-7; a weak D match, TRBD2 (6 bases). The germline gives CDR1 PRHDT, CDR2 FYEKMQ (reference sequence). V was shortened by 5 bases and J by 4 bases, with 9 bases between the two germline ends. CDR3 length: 12 residues. The CDR3, as DNA: TGTGCCAGCAGCGGAGGGTTATACGAGCAGTACTTC. It codes for CASSGGLYEQYF.

The chain uses TRBV5-1 and TRBJ1-2; D call uncertain. Trimming left V 0 bases short and J 4 bases short, with 13 bases between. CDR3 size: 15 residues. Germline V lookup: CDR1 SGHRS, CDR2 YFSETQ. The CDR3 loop reads CASSLEPLQAYGYTF. CDR3 coding DNA: TGCGCCAGCAGCTTGGAGCCACTCCAGGCCTATGGCTACACCTTC.

This chain joins TRBV5-4 and TRBJ2-2; D perhaps matches TRBD2 (5 bases). Trimming shortened V by 1 base and J by 8 bases, and 15 bases separated the two germline ends. Germline CDR1 reads SGHNT; CDR2 reads YYREEE (reference sequence). The CDR3 sequence is 15 residues long. CDR3 sequence reads: CASSLPTPSGGELFF. The CDR3, as DNA: TGTGCCAGCAGCTTGCCGACTCCGTCGGGGGGGGAGCTGTTTTTT.

The J gene is TRBJ2-7, the V gene TRBV18, with D hard to call. Between the trimmed V and J ends, which lost 3 bases and 1 base, there was a span of 4 bases. Germline values: CDR1 KGHSH, CDR2 LQKENI. The CDR3 has 12 residues. The CDR3 DNA reads TGTGCCAGCTCACCGACATCCTACGAGCAGTACTTC. It encodes CASSPTSYEQYF.

The CDR3 nucleotides read TGTGCCAGCAGCCTTGGAGGGATGAACACTGAAGCTTTCTTT. It translates to CASSLGGMNTEAFF. The chain combines TRBV5-4 with TRBJ1-1; D gene unclear. Between the trimmed V and J ends, which lost 4 bases and 0 bases, there was a span of 10 bases. The germline gives CDR1 SGHNT, CDR2 YYREEE (reference sequence). This CDR3 contains 14 residues.

V is TRBV5-4 and J is TRBJ2-7; TRBD2 is a possible D gene (7 bases). This CDR3 has 16 residues. CDR1 is SGHNT, CDR2 YYREEE, per germline (reference sequence). The V and J ends lost 3 bases and 4 bases respectively, with 20 bases between them. The CDR3 spells CASSSSRGGGLYEQYF. As DNA, the CDR3 is TGTGCCAGCAGCTCCTCCCGGGGCGGGGGCCTATACGAGCAGTACTTC.

This clone was recorded once. This sequence joins TRBV30 and TRBJ2-7; the D gene is possibly TRBD1 (5 bases). Per germline, CDR1 GTSNPN and CDR2 SVGIG (reference sequence). The CDR3 has 13 amino acids. The V and J ends lost 0 bases and 1 base respectively, with 7 bases between them. The CDR3 coding sequence is TGTGCCTGGAGTGTAGACAGATCCTACGAGCAGTACTTC. Translated, it gives CAWSVDRSYEQYF. The variable domain in full, completed from reference TRBV30 and TRBJ2-7, reads SQTIHQWPATLVQPVGSPLSLECTVEGTSNPNLYWYRQAAGRGLQLLFYSVGIGQISSEVPQNLSASRPQDRQFILSSKKLLLSDSGFYLCAWSVDRSYEQYFGPGTRLTVT.

This clone has a handful of counts. J is TRBJ2-3 and V is TRBV2; 12 bases fit TRBD2. The ends lost 8 bases at V and 2 bases at J; junction bases unmatched: 2. CDR1 and CDR2 from the germline V gene are SNHLY and FYNNEI. The CDR3 spans 14 residues. In DNA form, the CDR3 reads TGTGCCAGCGGACTAGCGGGGTCCACAGATACGCAGTATTTT. This encodes CASGLAGSTDTQYF.

V usage is TRBV9 and J usage is TRBJ2-5, with D perhaps matching TRBD1 (5 bases). CDR1 is SGDLS, CDR2 YYNGEE, per germline. The CDR3 runs to 14 residues. The ends were cut back, 0 bases at V and 3 bases at J, with 9 bases in the middle. CDR3 bases: TGTGCCAGCAGCGTAGCAGGGCCGAAAGAGACCCAGTACTTC. Translation: CASSVAGPKETQYF.

This rearrangement joins TRBV7-2 to TRBJ1-2; possible D gene TRBD1, 6 bases. Trimming took 1 base from V and 4 from J, leaving 19 bases between them. The CDR3 loop spans 17 amino acids. Germline lookup yields CDR1 SGHTA and CDR2 FQGNSA. Here the CDR3 reads CASSLDVAGAWTYGYTF. The DNA of the CDR3 is TGTGCCAGCAGCTTAGATGTCGCAGGGGCCTGGACCTATGGCTACACCTTC.

This CDR3 reads CASSGDRGYRGYTF. CDR3 bases: TGTGCCAGCAGTGGGGACAGGGGGTATCGCGGCTACACCTTC. The chain carries TRBV6-5 and TRBJ1-2, with 11 nucleotides matching TRBD1. CDR3 length: 14 amino acids. The J segment lost 8 bases and the V segment lost 5 bases, leaving 7 bases of the junction unmatched. The germline gives CDR1 MNHEY, CDR2 SVGAGI.

The chain is built from TRBV2 and TRBJ1-2; D might be TRBD1 (6 bases). There are 18 residues in the CDR3. CDR1 and CDR2 from the germline V gene are SNHLY and FYNNEI. The V end was cut by 6 bases, the J end by 1 base, with 24 bases between. The CDR3 bases are TGTGCCAGCAGCGAGAACCGGCCAGGACAGCTAATTAACTATGGCTACACCTTC. This translates into CASSENRPGQLINYGYTF.

This clone has just one count. The rearrangement links TRBV4-2 to TRBJ2-7; tentative D call: TRBD2 (6 bases). The V and J ends lost 1 base and 2 bases respectively, with 18 bases between them. Germline V lookup: CDR1 LGHNA, CDR2 YNFKEQ. CDR3 length: 17 residues. CDR3 in amino acids: CASSQGGGRDLTYEQYF. The CDR3 region has the DNA TGTGCCAGCAGCCAAGGGGGAGGTCGGGACCTCACCTACGAGCAGTACTTC.

V and J are TRBV5-1 and TRBJ1-4, with 7 bases aligning to TRBD1. Germline CDR1 reads SGHRS; CDR2 reads YFSETQ. Trimming cost V 6 bases and J 6 bases; bases outside gene matches: 8. This CDR3 is 14 amino acids long. The CDR3 DNA reads as TGCGCCAGCACCAGGGACAGTATGGATGAAAAACTGTTTTTT. Its translation: CASTRDSMDEKLFF. Looking up the rest from reference TRBV5-1 and TRBJ1-4 gives the full variable domain: KAGVTQTPRYLIKTRGQQVTLSCSPISGHRSVSWYQQTPGQGLQFLFEYFSETQRNKGNFPGRFSGRQFSNSRSEMNVSTLELGDSALYLCASTRDSMDEKLFFGSGTQLSVL.

This clone was found once. The rearrangement uses TRBV6-5 and TRBJ2-1, with D perhaps TRBD1 (6 bases). CDR3 length: 15 amino acids. The V gene's germline CDR1 is MNHEY and CDR2 SVGAGI. Trimming removed 6 bases at V and 0 bases at J, with 12 bases between. This CDR3 is CASSTDRSSYNEQFF. As DNA, the CDR3 is TGTGCCAGCAGCACGGACAGAAGCTCCTACAATGAGCAGTTCTTC.

The chain links TRBV13 to TRBJ1-6; D remains ambiguous. The germline gives CDR1 PRHDT, CDR2 FYEKMQ (reference sequence). The CDR3 loop spans 14 amino acids. V gave up 7 bases and J gave up 7 bases, with 14 bases separating them. CDR3 coding DNA: TGTGCCAGCACCTCCGGATCGGGGAATTCACCCCTCCACTTT. This sequence encodes CASTSGSGNSPLHF.